This T cell receptor (beta chain) was obtained from a study of T cell clonality in common variable immunodeficiency (dated by TCRdb to between 2014 and 2016). The paper as a whole reports these results and caveats: Fewer TCRbeta clones were shared among CVID subjects than among healthy controls (p < 0.0001). Compared with healthy controls, CVID subjects showed increased TCRbeta clonality (t-test p = 0.018), a feature most characteristic of about a third of subjects. The authors noted that sequencing repertoires of T cell subpopulations would be needed to clarify what caused the increased clonality in CVID. Despite equal DNA input, controls averaged roughly 80,000 unique sequences per sample versus roughly 30,000 in CVID samples. CVID TCRbeta sequences reportedly showed fewer deletions and N-nucleotide insertions and lacked highly modified clones with 13 or more V deletions. Patient heterogeneity within the CVID cohort put limits on correlating repertoire features with clinical complications.

The CDR3 starts with the cysteine, ends with the phenylalanine, and has 18 residues. Shown are 45 bases from within the CDR3, in frame from base 1. For this chain, trimming is 4 bases at the V end and 3 bases at the J end, and the number of junction bases without a gene match is 17. The germline V gene (reference sequence) sets CDR1 to LNHDA and CDR2 to SQIVND. For sequencing input, CVID and control samples contributed equivalent amounts of genomic DNA. For every sample, a 60 bp segment covering the rearranged TCRbeta CDR3 region was amplified and then sequenced. The immunoSEQ assay, a bias-corrected multiplex PCR combined with high-throughput sequencing, was used to amplify TCRbeta. As for the original processing: Every unique nucleotide sequence counted as a clone and was annotated with V, D and J genes, copy number and frequency. Sequences were labeled productive if in frame, and non-productive if out of frame or containing stop codons. As previously described, clonality was calculated on the basis of Shannon's entropy. The predicted amino acid sequences of productive clones were used to derive mean CDR3 Kyte-Doolittle hydropathy. Scaled V gene usage was hierarchically clustered using Manhattan distance and complete linkage with the R hclust function. Sharing of clones by CDR3 amino acid sequence was evaluated by resampling 12 repertoires per group over 100 rounds. Repertoires were searched for approximately 70 published EBV-specific and 245 published CMV-specific TCRbeta sequences. After two CVID samples that produced fewer than 10,000 sequences were dropped from the analysis, some 40 CVID repertoires remained. Imported from immuneACCESS, the table was reduced by TCRdb to in-frame sequences with V and J called. These copies leave out some clones; in studies compared against another copy, an unresolved V gene accounts for under half, and the cause of the remainder is not known. V, J and clone size were drawn from that table, and D and trimming were deduced from the DNA. With approximately 30,000 clones recorded, this sample contains no clone counted only once. The top ten hold roughly 29% of the sample.

As to this clone: Its target antigen remains unknown. The CDR3 is cut off 3 residues early in the read; its end comes from the germline J gene.

Standard criteria, namely reduction of serum IgG, IgA and/or IgM below the normal range together with specific antibody deficiency, were applied for the diagnosis of CVID. A total of around 44 subjects (about 15 female and roughly 30 male; age range roughly 9 to 70 years, mean age around 41) were included in the CVID group. Both CVID patients and healthy controls were predominantly of Caucasian heritage. Replacement immunoglobulin therapy had been administered to all CVID subjects for at least one year at the time of study participation. At blood collection, none of the CVID subjects was ill or on immunomodulatory or immunosuppressive medication. From each donor, roughly 5 to 8.5 ml of heparinized peripheral whole blood was collected. TCRbeta CDR3 repertoires were sequenced from genomic DNA of adults with common variable immune deficiency (CVID) and healthy adult controls. Diluted blood was subjected to density centrifugation over Hypaque 1077 or Ficoll-Paque for isolation of peripheral blood mononuclear cells. Unsorted mononuclear cells served as the source of genomic DNA, which was extracted either by Qiagen column purification or by a centrifugation-based method.

The chain employs TRBV19 and TRBJ1-2, with TRBD1 identical over 7 junction bases. Specimen: peripheral blood mononuclear cells. The sequence was collected from a human donor with common variable immunodeficiency. The CDR3 reads CASSTILRGTATDYGYTF. The CDR3 DNA, read in part, is TGTGCCAGTAGTACAATCCTCAGGGGGACGGCTACAGACTATGGC.